The 5 T cell receptor beta chains given below trace back to one sample, sequenced in a study of T-cell reconstitution after alpha-beta-depleted transplantation in children. Unique molecular identifiers were used in preparing the TCRbeta library. TCRdb itself ran the PCR reads through MiXCR, one entry per CDR3 protein. The sample has 90,000 to 100,000 distinct CDR3 sequences, 9% to 15% seen once. The input for sequencing was PBMCs from the stem cell graft donor, taken from the stem cell graft. These receptors all stem from a human donor who donated a stem cell graft to a child with inherited bone marrow failure.

This clonotype was counted ten times or more. The J gene is TRBJ2-5, the V gene TRBV12-5; TRBD1 matches at 10 bases. CDR3 length equals 14 residues. The junction had 4 bases not matched to a gene; V was cut back by 4 bases and J by 5 bases. Per germline, CDR1 LGHNT and CDR2 FRNRAP. The CDR3: CASGSGTGDETQYF. In DNA form, the CDR3 reads TGTGCTAGTGGTTCCGGGACAGGGGATGAGACCCAGTACTTC.

J is TRBJ2-1 and V is TRBV4-3; 9 nucleotides line up with TRBD1. With 3 bases clipped from V and 6 bases from J, the junction kept 6 bases outside the gene matches. Germline V lookup: CDR1 LGHNA, CDR2 YSLEER. The CDR3 spans 15 residues. The CDR3 nucleotides read TGCGCCAGCAGCCAGGACAGGGGTTGGGGCAATGAGCAGTTCTTC. It specifies CASSQDRGWGNEQFF.

This clonotype showed up many times. The rearrangement joins TRBV7-9 to TRBJ2-2; a possible D gene is TRBD2 (6 bases). CDR1 and CDR2 from the germline V gene are SEHNR and FQNEAQ (reference sequence). This CDR3 is built from 17 residues. V dropped 4 bases and J dropped 3 bases, with 18 bases sitting between them. CDR3 amino acids: CASSSSSVAWDTGELFF. The CDR3 nucleotides read TGTGCCAGCAGCTCTTCTAGCGTAGCTTGGGACACCGGGGAGCTGTTTTTT.

At least ten counts were recorded for this clonotype. The rearrangement joins TRBV3-1 to TRBJ1-1, with D possibly TRBD1 on 5 matching bases. The CDR3 loop spans 13 amino acids. Trimming cost V 4 bases and J 11 bases, with 17 bases left between them. Germline CDR1 reads LGHDT; CDR2 reads YNNKEL (reference sequence). The CDR3 here is CASSLTPGGNAFF. CDR3 DNA sequence: TGTGCCAGCAGCCTCACCCCTGGGGGGAATGCTTTCTTT.

The DNA of the CDR3 is TGTGCCAGCAGCCGGGGACCGGGACTAGCCTCCTACGAGCAGTACTTC. Translating it yields CASSRGPGLASYEQYF. The genes are TRBV6-1 and TRBJ2-7, with 9 positions matching TRBD2. Germline lookup yields CDR1 MNHNS and CDR2 SASEGT. The CDR3 is 16 residues long. V gave up 6 bases and J gave up 0 bases; unmatched junction bases: 9.